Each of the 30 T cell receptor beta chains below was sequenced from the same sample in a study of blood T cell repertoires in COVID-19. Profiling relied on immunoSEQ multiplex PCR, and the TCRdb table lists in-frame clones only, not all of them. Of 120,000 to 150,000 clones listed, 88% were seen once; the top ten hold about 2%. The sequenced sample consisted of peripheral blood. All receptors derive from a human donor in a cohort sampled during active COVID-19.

CDR3 coding DNA: TGTGCCAGCAGCTTAGCTAGCGGGGGGGCGCCAGATACGCAGTATTTT. This codes for CASSLASGGAPDTQYF. V usage is TRBV7-8 and J usage is TRBJ2-3, with 11 bases fitting TRBD2. The CDR3 is 16 residues long. The V gene end was trimmed by 0 bases and the J gene end by 4 bases; junction bases not matched to a gene: 3. Germline CDR1 reads SGHVS; CDR2 reads FQNEAQ.

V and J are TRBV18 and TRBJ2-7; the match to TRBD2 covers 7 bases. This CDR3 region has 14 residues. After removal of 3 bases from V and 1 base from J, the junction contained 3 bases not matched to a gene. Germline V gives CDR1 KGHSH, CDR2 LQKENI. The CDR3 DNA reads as TGTGCCAGCTCACCGGGGGAGGGGTCCTACGAGCAGTACTTC. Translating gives CASSPGEGSYEQYF. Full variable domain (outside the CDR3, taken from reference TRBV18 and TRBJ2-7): NAGVMQNPRHLVRRRGQEARLRCSPMKGHSHVYWYRQLPEEGLKFMVYLQKENIIDESGMPKERFSAEFPKEGPSILRIQQVVRGDSAAYFCASSPGEGSYEQYFGPGTRLTVT.

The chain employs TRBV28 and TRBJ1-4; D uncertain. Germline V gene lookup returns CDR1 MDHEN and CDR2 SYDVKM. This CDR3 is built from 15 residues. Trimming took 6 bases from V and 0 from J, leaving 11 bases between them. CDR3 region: CASRRSGATNEKLFF. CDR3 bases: TGTGCCAGCAGGCGCTCAGGTGCAACTAATGAAAAACTGTTTTTT. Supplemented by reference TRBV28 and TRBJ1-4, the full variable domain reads DVKVTQSSRYLVKRTGEKVFLECVQDMDHENMFWYRQDPGLGLRLIYFSYDVKMKEKGDIPEGYSVSREKKERFSLILESASTNQTSMYLCASRRSGATNEKLFFGSGTQLSVL.

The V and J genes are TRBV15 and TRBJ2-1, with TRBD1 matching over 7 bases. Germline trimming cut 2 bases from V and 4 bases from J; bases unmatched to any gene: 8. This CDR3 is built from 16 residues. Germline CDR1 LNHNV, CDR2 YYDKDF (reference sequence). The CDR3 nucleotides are TGTGCCACCAGCAGAAAAGACAGGGTTTTATACAATGAGCAGTTCTTC. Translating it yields CATSRKDRVLYNEQFF.

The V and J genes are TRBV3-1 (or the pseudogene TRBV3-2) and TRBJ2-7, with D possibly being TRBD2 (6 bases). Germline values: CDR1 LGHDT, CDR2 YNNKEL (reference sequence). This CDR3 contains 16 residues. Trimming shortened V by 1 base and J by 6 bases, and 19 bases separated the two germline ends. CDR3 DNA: TGTGCCAGCAGCCAAGGGGGGGTTTCTAGGGTTCGCGAGCAGTACTTC. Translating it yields CASSQGGVSRVREQYF.

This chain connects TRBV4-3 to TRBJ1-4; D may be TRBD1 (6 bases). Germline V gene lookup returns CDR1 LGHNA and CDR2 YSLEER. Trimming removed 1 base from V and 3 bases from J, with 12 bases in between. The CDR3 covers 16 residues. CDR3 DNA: TGCGCCAGCAGCCAAGGGACACAGGGCGCTAATGAAAAACTGTTTTTT. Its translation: CASSQGTQGANEKLFF.

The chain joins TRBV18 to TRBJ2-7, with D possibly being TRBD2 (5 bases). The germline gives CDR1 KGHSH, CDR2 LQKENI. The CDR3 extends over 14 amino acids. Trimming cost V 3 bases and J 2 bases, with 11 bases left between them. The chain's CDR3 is CASSPKRPTYEQYF. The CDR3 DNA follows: TGTGCCAGCTCACCGAAGCGGCCGACCTACGAGCAGTACTTC.

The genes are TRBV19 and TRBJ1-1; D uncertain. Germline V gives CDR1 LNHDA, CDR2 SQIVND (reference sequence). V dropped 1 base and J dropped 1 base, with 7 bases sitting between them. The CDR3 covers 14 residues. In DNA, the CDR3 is TGTGCCAGTAGTATAGTTCCGGGGAACACTGAAGCTTTCTTT. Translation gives CASSIVPGNTEAFF.

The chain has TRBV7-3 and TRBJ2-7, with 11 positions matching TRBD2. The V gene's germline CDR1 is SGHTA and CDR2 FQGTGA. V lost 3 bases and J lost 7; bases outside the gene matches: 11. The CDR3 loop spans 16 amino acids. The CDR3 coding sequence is TGTGCCAGCAGCTTGTCTAAGACTAGCGGGACCGGGGAGCAGTACTTC. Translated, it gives CASSLSKTSGTGEQYF.

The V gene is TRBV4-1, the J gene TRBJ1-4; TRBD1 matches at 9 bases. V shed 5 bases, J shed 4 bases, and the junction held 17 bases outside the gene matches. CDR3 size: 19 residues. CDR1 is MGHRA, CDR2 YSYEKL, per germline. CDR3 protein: CASSTLGTGLPSINEKLFF. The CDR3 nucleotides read TGCGCCAGCAGCACTCTAGGGACAGGGCTACCTTCAATTAATGAAAAACTGTTTTTT.

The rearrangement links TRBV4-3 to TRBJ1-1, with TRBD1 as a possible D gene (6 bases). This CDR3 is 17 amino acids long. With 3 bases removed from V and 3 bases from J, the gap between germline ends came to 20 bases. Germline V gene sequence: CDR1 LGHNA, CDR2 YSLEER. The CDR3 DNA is TGCGCCAGCAGCCAGGGCGTGGGGGGGGGCCGATACACTGAAGCTTTCTTT. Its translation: CASSQGVGGGRYTEAFF.

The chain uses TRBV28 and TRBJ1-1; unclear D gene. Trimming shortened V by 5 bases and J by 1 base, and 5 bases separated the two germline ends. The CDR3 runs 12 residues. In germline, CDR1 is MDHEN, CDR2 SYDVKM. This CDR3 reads CASSNRNTEAFF. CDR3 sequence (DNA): TGTGCCAGCAGTAACAGGAACACTGAAGCTTTCTTT. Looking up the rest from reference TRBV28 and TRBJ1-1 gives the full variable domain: DVKVTQSSRYLVKRTGEKVFLECVQDMDHENMFWYRQDPGLGLRLIYFSYDVKMKEKGDIPEGYSVSREKKERFSLILESASTNQTSMYLCASSNRNTEAFFGQGTRLTVV.

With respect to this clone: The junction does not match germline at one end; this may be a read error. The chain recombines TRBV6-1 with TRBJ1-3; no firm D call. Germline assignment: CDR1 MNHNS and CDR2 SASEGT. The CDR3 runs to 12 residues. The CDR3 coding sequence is TGTGCCAGCAGTGAAGGAATAACTAGAGGGCATTTT. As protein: CASSEGITRGHF.

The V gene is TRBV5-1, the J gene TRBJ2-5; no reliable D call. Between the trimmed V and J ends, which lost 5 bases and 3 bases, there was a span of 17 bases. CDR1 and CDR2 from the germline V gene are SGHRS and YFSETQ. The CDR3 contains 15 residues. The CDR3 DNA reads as TGCGCCAGCAGAGTAGCCGCGCTTTTGGAAGAGACCCAGTACTTC. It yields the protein CASRVAALLEETQYF.

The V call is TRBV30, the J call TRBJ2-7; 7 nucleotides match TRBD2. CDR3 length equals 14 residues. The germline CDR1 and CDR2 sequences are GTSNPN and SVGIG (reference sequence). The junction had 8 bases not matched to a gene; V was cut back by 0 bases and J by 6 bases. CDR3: CAWSVDDIAGEQYF. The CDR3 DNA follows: TGTGCCTGGAGTGTAGACGACATAGCGGGCGAGCAGTACTTC.

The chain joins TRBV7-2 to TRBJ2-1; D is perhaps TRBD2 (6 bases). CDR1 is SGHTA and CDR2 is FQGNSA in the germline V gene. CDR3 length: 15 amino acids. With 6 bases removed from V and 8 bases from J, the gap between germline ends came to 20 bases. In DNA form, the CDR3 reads TGTGCCAGCAGGATGCGACTAGTTGGCTTTGATGAGCAGTTCTTC. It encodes CASRMRLVGFDEQFF. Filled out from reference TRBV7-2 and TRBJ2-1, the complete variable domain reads GAGVSQSPSNKVTEKGKDVELRCDPISGHTALYWYRQSLGQGLEFLIYFQGNSAPDKSGLPSDRFSAERTGGSVSTLTIQRTQQEDSAVYLCASRMRLVGFDEQFFGPGTRLTVL.

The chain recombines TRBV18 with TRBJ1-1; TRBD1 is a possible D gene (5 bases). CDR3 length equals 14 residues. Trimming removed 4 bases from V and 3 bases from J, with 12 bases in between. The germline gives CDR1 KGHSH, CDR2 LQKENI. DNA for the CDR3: TGTGCCAGCTCACGAGACGGGGGGGACACTGAAGCTTTCTTT. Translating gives CASSRDGGDTEAFF. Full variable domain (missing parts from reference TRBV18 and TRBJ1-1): NAGVMQNPRHLVRRRGQEARLRCSPMKGHSHVYWYRQLPEEGLKFMVYLQKENIIDESGMPKERFSAEFPKEGPSILRIQQVVRGDSAAYFCASSRDGGDTEAFFGQGTRLTVV.

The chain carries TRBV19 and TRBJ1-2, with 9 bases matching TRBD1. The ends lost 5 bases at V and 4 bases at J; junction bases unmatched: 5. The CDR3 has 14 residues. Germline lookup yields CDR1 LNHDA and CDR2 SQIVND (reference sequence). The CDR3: CASSAGQGAYGYTF. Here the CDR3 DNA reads TGTGCCAGTAGTGCGGGACAGGGCGCCTATGGCTACACCTTC.

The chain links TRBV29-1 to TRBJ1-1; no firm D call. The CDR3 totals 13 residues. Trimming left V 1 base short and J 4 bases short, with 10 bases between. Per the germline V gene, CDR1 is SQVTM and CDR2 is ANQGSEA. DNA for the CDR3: TGCAGCGTTGAAGGCAGTCTTGGCACTGAAGCTTTCTTT. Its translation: CSVEGSLGTEAFF.

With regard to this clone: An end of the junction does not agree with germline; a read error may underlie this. The CDR3, as DNA: TGTGCCAGCAGCTCCGGACAGGGCCGCCACTTC. This translates into CASSSGQGRHF. V gene TRBV7-9 combines with J gene TRBJ2-5; 8 positions match TRBD1. Per the germline V gene, CDR1 is SEHNR and CDR2 is FQNEAQ (reference sequence). CDR3 length: 11 amino acids. The whole variable domain, remainder taken from reference TRBV7-9 and TRBJ2-5, is DTGVSQNPRHKITKRGQNVTFRCDPISEHNRLYWYRQTLGQGPEFLTYFQNEAQLEKSRLLSDRFSAERPKGSFSTLEIQRTEQGDSAMYLCASSSGQGRHFGPGTRLLVL.

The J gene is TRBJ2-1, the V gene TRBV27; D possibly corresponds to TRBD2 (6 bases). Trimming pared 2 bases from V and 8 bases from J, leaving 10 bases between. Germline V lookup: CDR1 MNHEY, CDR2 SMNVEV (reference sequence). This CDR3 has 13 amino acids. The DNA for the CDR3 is TGTGCCAGCAGTTTACTAGCGCACGATGAGCAGTTCTTC. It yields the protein CASSLLAHDEQFF.

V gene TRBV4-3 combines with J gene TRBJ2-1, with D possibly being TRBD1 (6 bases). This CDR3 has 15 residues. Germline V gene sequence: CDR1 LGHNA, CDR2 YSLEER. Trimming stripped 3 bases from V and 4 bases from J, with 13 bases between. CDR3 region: CASSHRNREYNEQFF. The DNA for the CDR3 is TGCGCCAGCAGCCACCGGAACAGGGAATACAATGAGCAGTTCTTC.

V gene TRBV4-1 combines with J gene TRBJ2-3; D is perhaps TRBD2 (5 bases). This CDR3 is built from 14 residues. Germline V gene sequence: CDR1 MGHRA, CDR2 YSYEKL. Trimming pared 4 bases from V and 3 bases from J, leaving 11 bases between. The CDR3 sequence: CASSRQLVTDTQYF. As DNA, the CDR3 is TGCGCCAGCAGCCGTCAACTAGTAACAGATACGCAGTATTTT.

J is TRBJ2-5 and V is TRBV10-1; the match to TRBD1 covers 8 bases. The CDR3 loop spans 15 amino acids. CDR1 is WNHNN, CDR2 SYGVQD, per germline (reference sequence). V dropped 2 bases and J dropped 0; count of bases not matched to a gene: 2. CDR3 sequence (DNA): TGCGCCAGCAGTGAGCAGGGGGCATACCAAGAGACCCAGTACTTC. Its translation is CASSEQGAYQETQYF.

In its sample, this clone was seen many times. CDR3 in DNA: TGTGCCAGCCGCCTGGCAGGGGTTGCCTACGAGCAGTACTTC. Its translation: CASRLAGVAYEQYF. J is TRBJ2-7 and V is TRBV28; the D gene is possibly TRBD1 (6 bases). This CDR3 has 14 residues. The V end was cut by 8 bases, the J end by 2 bases, with 16 bases between. The germline V gene has CDR1 MDHEN and CDR2 SYDVKM.

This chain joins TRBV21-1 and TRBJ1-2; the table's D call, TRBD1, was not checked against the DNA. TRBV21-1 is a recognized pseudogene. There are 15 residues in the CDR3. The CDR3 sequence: CASSKGTGADYGYTF. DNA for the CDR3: TGTGCCAGCAGCAAAGGGACAGGGGCGGACTATGGCTACACCTTC.

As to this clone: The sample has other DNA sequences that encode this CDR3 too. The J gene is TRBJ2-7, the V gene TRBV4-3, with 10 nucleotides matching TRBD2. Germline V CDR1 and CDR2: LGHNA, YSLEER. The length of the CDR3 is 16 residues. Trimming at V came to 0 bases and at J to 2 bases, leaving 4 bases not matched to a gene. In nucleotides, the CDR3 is TGCGCCAGCAGCCAAGATCGCCTAGCGGGGGCCTACGAGCAGTACTTC. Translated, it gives CASSQDRLAGAYEQYF.

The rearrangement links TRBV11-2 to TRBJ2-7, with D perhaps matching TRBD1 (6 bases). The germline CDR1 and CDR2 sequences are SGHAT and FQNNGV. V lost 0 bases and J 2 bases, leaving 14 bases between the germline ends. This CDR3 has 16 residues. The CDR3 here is CASSLDVSGVPYEQYF. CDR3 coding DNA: TGTGCCAGCAGCTTAGATGTGTCAGGGGTTCCCTACGAGCAGTACTTC. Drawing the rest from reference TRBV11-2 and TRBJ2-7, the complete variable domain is EAGVAQSPRYKIIEKRQSVAFWCNPISGHATLYWYQQILGQGPKLLIQFQNNGVVDDSQLPKDRFSAERLKGVDSTLKIQPAKLEDSAVYLCASSLDVSGVPYEQYFGPGTRLTVT.

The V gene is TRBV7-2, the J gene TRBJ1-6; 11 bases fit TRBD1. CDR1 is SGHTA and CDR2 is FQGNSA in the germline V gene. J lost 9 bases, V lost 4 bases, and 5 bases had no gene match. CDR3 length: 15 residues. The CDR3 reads CASSSRTGGSSPLHF. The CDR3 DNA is TGTGCCAGCAGCTCCCGGACAGGGGGCTCTTCACCCCTCCACTTT.

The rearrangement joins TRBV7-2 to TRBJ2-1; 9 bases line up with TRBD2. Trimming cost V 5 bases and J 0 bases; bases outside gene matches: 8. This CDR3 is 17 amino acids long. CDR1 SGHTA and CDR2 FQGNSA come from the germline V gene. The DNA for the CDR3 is TGTGCCAGCAGCCGCCAACCAGCGGGAGGCTCCTACAATGAGCAGTTCTTC. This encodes CASSRQPAGGSYNEQFF. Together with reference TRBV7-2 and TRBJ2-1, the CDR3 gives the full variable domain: GAGVSQSPSNKVTEKGKDVELRCDPISGHTALYWYRQSLGQGLEFLIYFQGNSAPDKSGLPSDRFSAERTGGSVSTLTIQRTQQEDSAVYLCASSRQPAGGSYNEQFFGPGTRLTVL.